Listed below are T cell receptor beta chains from one sample, sequenced in a study of CD8+CD57+ T cells in acquired aplastic anemia. Each CDR3 protein gets one entry after TCRdb re-called the reads with MiXCR. The sample records about 150,000 distinct CDR3 sequences, 45% to 50% being singletons. Sequenced input: sorted CD4+, CD8+, or CD8+CD57+ T cells (not recorded which) from PBMCs. The receptors stem from a human donor with aplastic anemia. CDR3s include the opening cysteine and the closing phenylalanine or tryptophan. Some rows mark clone size as missing; the rest say once, few, many or name a class of expanded clone.

TRBV12-3/TRBV12-4,few,CASRLETNTEAFF
TRBV10-1,-,CASSESTDSYEQPQHF
TRBV12-3/TRBV12-4,-,CASSLGPGSYEQYF
TRBV6-6,few,CASSYWTGAKENTEAFF
TRBV19,-,CASISPAKLRAFF
TRBV2,few,CASSDDSSYNEQFF
TRBV30,-,CAYLTGGHYGYTF
TRBV9,-,CASTLGAGGNTIYF
TRBV29-1,-,CSVARRDEQYF
TRBV4-2,many,CASSRIPGQADYGYTF
TRBV10-3,-,CAITDPTNYGYTF
TRBV19,few,CASSGTGYQPQHF
TRBV29-1,-,CSVEDPTGGYTF
TRBV5-6,many,CASSSLTGGSSYEQYF
TRBV11-2,many,CASSSIIRRETQYF
TRBV2,-,CASSEARSYGYTF
TRBV24-1,-,CATSDRRAGERYF
TRBV7-9,-,CASSSYLVDNEQFF
TRBV24-1,-,CATRGTGGYEQYF
TRBV11-1,many,CASSLEGMNTEAFF
TRBV24-1,once,CATSDQGTTGDTQYF
TRBV30,few,CAWGADPSGTYNEQFF
TRBV20-1,many,CSETSGCRELFF
TRBV20-1,once,CSALDNNSPLHF
TRBV20-1,-,CSASRFPTDDTQYF
TRBV7-8,-,CASSKRTSQETQYF